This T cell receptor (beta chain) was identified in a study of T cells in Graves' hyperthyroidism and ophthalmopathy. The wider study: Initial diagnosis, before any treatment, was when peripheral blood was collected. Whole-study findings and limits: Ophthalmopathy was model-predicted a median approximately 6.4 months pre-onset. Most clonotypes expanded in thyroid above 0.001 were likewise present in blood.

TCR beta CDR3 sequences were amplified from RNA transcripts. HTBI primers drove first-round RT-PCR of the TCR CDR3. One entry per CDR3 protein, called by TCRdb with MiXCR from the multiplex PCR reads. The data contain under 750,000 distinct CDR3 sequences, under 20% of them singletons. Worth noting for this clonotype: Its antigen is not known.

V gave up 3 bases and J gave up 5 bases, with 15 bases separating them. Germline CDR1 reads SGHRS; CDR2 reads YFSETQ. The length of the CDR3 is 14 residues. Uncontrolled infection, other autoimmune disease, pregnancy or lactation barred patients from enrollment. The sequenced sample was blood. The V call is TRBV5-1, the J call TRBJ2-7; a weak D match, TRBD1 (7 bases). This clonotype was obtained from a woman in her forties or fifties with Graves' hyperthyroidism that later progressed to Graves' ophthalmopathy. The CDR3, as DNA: TGCGCCAGCAGCTATTCAGGGGGGCAAGACGAGCAGTACTTC. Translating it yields CASSYSGGQDEQYF.